The present entry profiles one TCR beta chain with its context. Under the authors' procedure: Cell counts per sample came from amplifying reference gene primers. Profiled with immunoSEQ multiplex PCR; TCRdb holds only in-frame clones, not every one. Clone size and V and J calls were adopted from that table, with D and trimming inferred from the DNA. This table holds roughly 200,000 clones, 83% found once. The data are from a study of blood T cell repertoires in COVID-19. Looking at the study overall: The United States, Italy and Spain were the sources of the acute and convalescent COVID-19 samples.

The V gene's germline CDR1 is MNHEY and CDR2 SVGAGI. V was clipped by 8 bases and J by 0 bases, with 11 bases between them. The CDR3 sequence is 15 residues long. In terms of age and location, participants ranged from roughly 18 to 100 years and lived in approximately 26 US areas. All exposed participants met a person with COVID-19 within 2 weeks before entering the study. The V and J genes are TRBV6-5 and TRBJ1-6; a weak D match, TRBD1 (5 bases). Input material: PBMCs or T cells enriched from blood (not recorded which). This sequence originates from a woman in her forties or fifties who had been exposed to COVID-19. As DNA, the CDR3 is TGTGCCAGCGGGGGGGTAAGCTCCTATAATTCACCCCTCCACTTT. Its translation: CASGGVSSYNSPLHF.